A selection of T cell receptor beta chains follows, all from one sample in a study of radiotherapy plus CTLA-4 blockade in lung cancer. TCRdb keeps only in-frame clones here, not all; method: immunoSEQ multiplex PCR. The sample holds around 91,000 clones, 70% to 90% seen once. The sequencing used peripheral blood, collected from a patient treated with radiotherapy plus ipilimumab. All receptors derive from a human donor with non-small cell lung cancer that progressed on radiotherapy plus ipilimumab. Both conserved end residues are part of each CDR3. The D gene is left open where the match is weak. A row's size may be missing; if present it is once, few, many or a size class.

TGTGCCAGCAGCTTAAATGGGCTAGCGGGACGACCCGGGGGTGAGCAGTTCTTC | CASSLNGLAGRPGGEQFF | TRBD2 | TRBJ2-1 | NA | TRBV7-3
TGTGCCAGCAGCCGGGGGGCAGCGAACACTGAAGCTTTCTTT | CASSRGAANTEAFF | NA | TRBJ1-1 | NA | TRBV7-2
TGTGCCAGCAGTACCGGACGGAATGAAAAACTGTTTTTT | CASSTGRNEKLFF | NA | TRBJ1-4 | NA | TRBV6-5
TGCAGCGTTATATCGATAGCGGCTTTGGAACTCGCCTACAATGAGCAGTTCTTC | CSVISIAALELAYNEQFF | NA | TRBJ2-1 | NA | TRBV29-1
TGTGCCAGCAGCGAGGGACAGGGGAAATACAATGAGCAGTTCTTC | CASSEGQGKYNEQFF | TRBD1 | TRBJ2-1 | NA | TRBV9
TGTGCCAGCAGTGATCCGAGCGGGAGGGCCTACAATGAGCAGTTCTTC | CASSDPSGRAYNEQFF | TRBD2 | TRBJ2-1 | NA | TRBV2
TGTGCCAGCAGCCCCGGCGCTCTAGCGGGAGGAACTGAGCAGTTCTTC | CASSPGALAGGTEQFF | TRBD2 | TRBJ2-1 | NA | TRBV5-4
TGTGCCAGCAGTTACTCGGCTATTTCTCCTGAGCAGTTCTTC | CASSYSAISPEQFF | NA | TRBJ2-1 | NA | TRBV6-5
TGTGCCAGCTCCGGGACAGGCCGGGGACAAGAGACCCAGTACTTC | CASSGTGRGQETQYF | TRBD1 | TRBJ2-5 | NA | TRBV18
TGTGCCAGCAAGGGGGCGGATGTGGGGAACACCATATATTTT | CASKGADVGNTIYF | TRBD1 | TRBJ1-3 | NA | TRBV2
TGTGCCAGCTCACGAGGACAGGGAGCGAATGTTGCGGCAGATACGCAGTATTTT | CASSRGQGANVAADTQYF | TRBD1 | TRBJ2-3 | NA | TRBV18
TGTGCCAGCAGCTTGGGTATTTTCCAGGGTAGTGGAGACTATGGCTACACCTTC | CASSLGIFQGSGDYGYTF | NA | TRBJ1-2 | NA | TRBV5-4
TGTGCCAGCACAGGGAATGGAAACACTGAAGCTTTCTTT | CASTGNGNTEAFF | NA | TRBJ1-1 | NA | TRBV6-6
TGTGCCAGCAGCCCCACCGGGAGAGATACGCAGTATTTT | CASSPTGRDTQYF | NA | TRBJ2-3 | NA | TRBV7-2
TGTGCCAGCAGCGCCCTAGCGGCCGATGGGGAGCAGTTCTTC | CASSALAADGEQFF | TRBD2 | TRBJ2-1 | few | TRBV9
TGTGCCAGCTCACCAGGGACAGGGGGTTTCGAGCCCCAGCATTTT | CASSPGTGGFEPQHF | TRBD1 | TRBJ1-5 | NA | TRBV18
TGTGCCAGCAGCCAGTTCCGGGACAGAAACTATGGCTACACCTTC | CASSQFRDRNYGYTF | TRBD1 | TRBJ1-2 | once | TRBV14
TGCGCCAGCAGCCGGGGACTAGCGGGAGGGATGCCCAAAAACATTCAGTACTTC | CASSRGLAGGMPKNIQYF | TRBD2 | TRBJ2-4 | NA | TRBV4-1
TGTGCCAGCAGCCCTCACAGGGGGACTGAAGCTTTCTTT | CASSPHRGTEAFF | TRBD1 | TRBJ1-1 | NA | TRBV14
TGTGCCACTACCGATAATCAATTCGAAGGCTACACCTTC | CATTDNQFEGYTF | NA | TRBJ1-2 | NA | TRBV27
TGTGCCAGCAGTCCATTTAATACCGGGACAGGGGGATCTAATCAGCCCCAGCATTTT | CASSPFNTGTGGSNQPQHF | TRBD1 | TRBJ1-5 | NA | TRBV27
TGTGCCAGCAGCGCGGGACAGCTTAGCAATCAGCCCCAGCATTTT | CASSAGQLSNQPQHF | TRBD1 | TRBJ1-5 | few | TRBV9
TGTGCCAGCAGCCTGGGGGAGACGTACCAAGAGACCCAGTACTTC | CASSLGETYQETQYF | NA | TRBJ2-5 | NA | TRBV11-3
TGTGCCTGGAGACTAGCGGGAGTAGGGGAGCAGTTCTTC | CAWRLAGVGEQFF | TRBD2 | TRBJ2-1 | NA | TRBV30
TGTGCCAGCAGCCCCCGACAGGCGGGGTACAATGAGCAGTTCTTC | CASSPRQAGYNEQFF | NA | TRBJ2-1 | NA | TRBV7-8
TGTGCCAGCACACAAAGCCAGGGTCCCTTCGGTGAGCAGTTCTTC | CASTQSQGPFGEQFF | NA | TRBJ2-1 | NA | TRBV11-2
TGTGCCAGCTCACCGGGCGGAGGGACCTACAATGAGCAGTTCTTC | CASSPGGGTYNEQFF | NA | TRBJ2-1 | NA | TRBV18
TGTGCCAGCAGCCAAGTTTCCGGGACTAGGGTCGTGACCCAGTACTTC | CASSQVSGTRVVTQYF | TRBD2 | TRBJ2-5 | NA | TRBV4-2
TGTGCCAGCAGCCAAGATCAGTGGGAGGCCACAGATACGCAGTATTTT | CASSQDQWEATDTQYF | NA | TRBJ2-3 | NA | TRBV14
TGTGCCAGCAGTTTAGTGGGCAGGGGGGGAGAGACCCAGTACTTC | CASSLVGRGGETQYF | NA | TRBJ2-5 | NA | TRBV27
TGTGCCAGCAGTTTACCCACAGGGGTCAATCAGCCCCAGCATTTT | CASSLPTGVNQPQHF | TRBD1 | TRBJ1-5 | NA | TRBV28
TGTGCCAGCAGCACGACCTCTGGAAACACCATATATTTT | CASSTTSGNTIYF | NA | TRBJ1-3 | NA | TRBV5-4
TGTGCCAGCAGTTCCAGGTTCAATCAGCCCCAGCATTTT | CASSSRFNQPQHF | NA | TRBJ1-5 | NA | TRBV27
TGCGCCAGCAACACAGGGATCAACGCGAACACCGGGGAGCTGTTTTTT | CASNTGINANTGELFF | NA | TRBJ2-2 | NA | TRBV5-1
TGTGCCAGCAGTTACCAACTAGCGTTCTCCTACGAGCAGTACTTC | CASSYQLAFSYEQYF | TRBD2 | TRBJ2-7 | NA | TRBV6-5
TGTGCCAGCGCCTCTTGGAAGGGCCCGAACACTGAAGCTTTCTTT | CASASWKGPNTEAFF | NA | TRBJ1-1 | NA | TRBV16
TGTGCCAGCAGCTTTCCGGACTCGGTCTCCTACGAGCAGTACTTC | CASSFPDSVSYEQYF | NA | TRBJ2-7 | NA | TRBV7-9
TGCGCCAGCAGCTTGAACACCGGGGAGCTGTTTTTT | CASSLNTGELFF | NA | TRBJ2-2 | NA | TRBV5-1
TGCGCCAGCAGCAGAACCGGGACTAGCGCTTCAGATACGCAGTATTTT | CASSRTGTSASDTQYF | TRBD2 | TRBJ2-3 | NA | TRBV5-1
TGTGCCAGCAGTTTCCGAGGACAGGGTAACTATGGCTACACCTTC | CASSFRGQGNYGYTF | TRBD1 | TRBJ1-2 | NA | TRBV28
TGTGCCAGCAGCCCGGGACACCCGGACGATACGCAGTATTTT | CASSPGHPDDTQYF | NA | TRBJ2-3 | few | TRBV7-3
TGCAGCTCCCAAGTGAACACTGAAGCTTTCTTT | CSSQVNTEAFF | NA | TRBJ1-1 | NA | TRBV29-1
TGCGCCAGCAGCCCCTCCGGAGTGCAAGATACGCAGTATTTT | CASSPSGVQDTQYF | NA | TRBJ2-3 | few | TRBV4-1
TGTGCCAGCAGCTTAAAAGCGGGGTCCTCCTACGAGCAGTACTTC | CASSLKAGSSYEQYF | TRBD2 | TRBJ2-7 | NA | TRBV11-2
TGTGCCAGCAGCCATAGGGCTGGGGGAGAGACCCAGTACTTC | CASSHRAGGETQYF | NA | TRBJ2-5 | NA | TRBV7-9
TGTGCCAGTAGTATAGATCTGAGGCAGAACTATGGCTACACCTTC | CASSIDLRQNYGYTF | NA | TRBJ1-2 | NA | TRBV19
TGTGCCAGTAGCATAGACAGACCACGGGCGAACACCGGGGAGCTGTTTTTT | CASSIDRPRANTGELFF | NA | TRBJ2-2 | NA | TRBV19
TGCGCCAGCAGCTTGGGAAGGCAGGGGGCTGCCGAGCAGTACTTC | CASSLGRQGAAEQYF | TRBD1 | TRBJ2-7 | NA | TRBV5-1
TGTGCCTTTCTAAGAGTCGGCGGGAGGGGGATGAGTGAGCAGTTCTTC | CAFLRVGGRGMSEQFF | TRBD2 | TRBJ2-1 | once | TRBV30
TGTGCCAGCAGCTTAGGACTAGCGGGAGGGCCCGGTGAGCAGTTCTTC | CASSLGLAGGPGEQFF | TRBD2 | TRBJ2-1 | NA | TRBV11-2
TGTGCCAGCAGTATTGCCGGGACAGGGGCAAAGCAGTACTTC | CASSIAGTGAKQYF | TRBD1 | TRBJ2-7 | NA | TRBV27
TGTGCCAGCAGCAGGGGCGGGTTCACAGATACGCAGTATTTT | CASSRGGFTDTQYF | NA | TRBJ2-3 | once | TRBV5-6
TGTGCTGCCCCTACCTACGAGCAGTACTTC | CAAPTYEQYF | NA | TRBJ2-7 | NA | TRBV7-7
TGTGCCAGCAGCCAAGCCGGGACTAGCGGGAGGGCCCACGAGCAGTACTTC | CASSQAGTSGRAHEQYF | TRBD2 | TRBJ2-7 | NA | TRBV4-2
TGTGCCAGCAGTGACATGGCAGGGGTAAGCAATCAGCCCCAGCATTTT | CASSDMAGVSNQPQHF | NA | TRBJ1-5 | NA | TRBV6-1
TGTGCCAGTTCCCGTCTAGCGGGAGACACCGGGGAGCTGTTTTTT | CASSRLAGDTGELFF | TRBD2 | TRBJ2-2 | NA | TRBV14
TGTGCCAGCAGCTTAGTTGTGGCTAACTCCTACAATGAGCAGTTCTTC | CASSLVVANSYNEQFF | NA | TRBJ2-1 | NA | TRBV7-8
TGTGCCAGCAGTTTATATACGGAGAAGAACACTGAAGCTTTCTTT | CASSLYTEKNTEAFF | NA | TRBJ1-1 | NA | TRBV27
TGTGCCAGCAGCCCGCGTACAGGGGGAAACACAGATACGCAGTATTTT | CASSPRTGGNTDTQYF | TRBD1 | TRBJ2-3 | NA | TRBV11-1
TGTGCCAGCAGTTTTCCCCGGATCCTTTTGGGTGGCTACACCTTC | CASSFPRILLGGYTF | NA | TRBJ1-2 | few | TRBV6-6